This is a list of T cell receptor beta chains from one sample in a study of T cells in Graves' hyperthyroidism and ophthalmopathy. TCRdb independently ran MiXCR on the multiplex PCR reads; one entry per CDR3 protein. The table has about 500,000 distinct CDR3 sequences, about 16% seen once; the top ten hold approximately 32%. Source material: blood. The receptors derive from a woman younger than 45 with Graves' ophthalmopathy. Both conserved end residues are part of each CDR3. The order of the fields is D gene, J gene, V gene, clone size, CDR3 DNA, CDR3 protein. The D gene is left open where the match is weak. The size of a clone is reported for some rows only, either as once, few or many, or as a class for expanded clones.

. TRBJ2-1 TRBV19 many TGTGCCAGTACCACGATTTTGGGGGGGGCAAATGAGCAGTTCTTC CASTTILGGANEQFF
TRBD2 TRBJ2-7 TRBV11-2 few TGTGCCAGCAGGAAAGCGGGAGCGGCCTACGAGCAGTACTTC CASRKAGAAYEQYF
TRBD2 TRBJ2-1 TRBV18 many TGTGCCAGCTCCCGTACCGGACTAGCGGGAGCGAATGAGCAGTTCTTC CASSRTGLAGANEQFF
. TRBJ1-2 TRBV15 many TGTGCCACCAGCGTACCCGAAGGCGGGATATATGGCTACACCTTC CATSVPEGGIYGYTF
TRBD1 TRBJ1-1 TRBV18 . TGTGCCAGCAGCCCCTTCACCGGGACAGCGAACACTGAAGCTTTCTTT CASSPFTGTANTEAFF
. TRBJ2-2 TRBV12-3/TRBV12-4 many TGTGCCAGCAGTTTGGGGGATGTGGCCGGGGAGCTGTTTTTT CASSLGDVAGELFF
TRBD1 TRBJ1-2 TRBV6-1 many TGTGCCAGCCGCCCGGGGACAGGGGCTAACTATGGCTACACCTTC CASRPGTGANYGYTF
TRBD1 TRBJ2-3 TRBV28 many TGTGCCAGCAGTCAGAGGACAGGGACTAGCACAGATACGCAGTATTTT CASSQRTGTSTDTQYF
. TRBJ1-2 TRBV5-6 . TGTGCCAGCAGCTTGGCCGGGAAATATGGCTACACCTTC CASSLAGKYGYTF
TRBD2 TRBJ2-4 TRBV5-6 . TGTGCCAGCAGCGCAGCGGGAGCGGGGAGGAACATTCAGTACTTC CASSAAGAGRNIQYF
. TRBJ2-3 TRBV28 many TGTGCCAGCAGCTTAGGGCCAGATACGCAGTATTTT CASSLGPDTQYF
. TRBJ2-3 TRBV10-1 few TGCGCCAGAAAGGAGGGAGGTAGGTTCAAGACTTTTAGACACACAGATACGCAGTATTTT CARKEGGRFKTFRHTDTQYF
. TRBJ2-5 TRBV20-1 many TGCAGTGCTAGAGATCCGGGCGGGATCGAAGAGACCCAGTACTTC CSARDPGGIEETQYF
. TRBJ2-1 TRBV19 many TGTGCCAGTAGTCCACCGGGAGACGAGCAGTTCTTC CASSPPGDEQFF
TRBD1 TRBJ2-7 TRBV27 many TGTGCCAGCTGGGACAGGGTCGCCTACGAGCAGTACTTC CASWDRVAYEQYF
. TRBJ1-2 TRBV6-1 many TGTGCCAGCAGTGAAGCTCAGGGGAGCTATGGCTACACCTTC CASSEAQGSYGYTF
. TRBJ1-5 TRBV6-6 many TGTGCCAGCAGTTACGAGGACAGTTCATATCAGCCCCAGCATTTT CASSYEDSSYQPQHF
TRBD1 TRBJ1-2 TRBV20-1 many TGCAGTGCCTGGGACAGAAAAAACTATGGCTACACCTTC CSAWDRKNYGYTF
. TRBJ2-7 TRBV20-1 many TGCAGTGCTAGGCCGCGAGCCTCAACCTACGAGCAGTACTTC CSARPRASTYEQYF
. TRBJ2-1 TRBV2 many TGTGCCAAGACGGACCTCGAGGTCTTC CAKTDLEVF
. TRBJ1-2 TRBV12-3/TRBV12-4 . TGTGCCAGCAGTCCGAACCCCGGGACGCAAGATTCCTATGGCTACACCTTC CASSPNPGTQDSYGYTF
. TRBJ1-5 TRBV2 many TGTGCCAGCAGCGCGGGACTCAATCAGCCCCAGCATTTT CASSAGLNQPQHF
. TRBJ2-3 TRBV20-1 . TGCAGTGCTATATATGGAGCGCAGTATTTT CSAIYGAQYF
TRBD2 TRBJ2-7 TRBV20-1 . TGCAGTGCTGATATAGCGGGGACCTACGAGCAGTACTTC CSADIAGTYEQYF
. TRBJ1-1 TRBV6-2/TRBV6-3 . TGTGCCAGCAGTTACCCCACAGGAATGAACACTGAAGCTTTCTTT CASSYPTGMNTEAFF
. TRBJ2-1 TRBV3-2 . TGTGCCAGCAGCCAAGATTACCTAGCGGGAGTTTACCGAAGTGAGCAGTTCTTC CASSQDYLAGVYRSEQFF
TRBD2 TRBJ2-1 TRBV20-1 . TGCAGTGGGAGGGACTACGGCTACAATGAGCAGTTCTTC CSGRDYGYNEQFF
TRBD1 TRBJ1-3 TRBV5-1 . TGCGCCAGCAGCCCATCGACAGGGCGGGTAAACACCATATATTTT CASSPSTGRVNTIYF
. TRBJ1-4 TRBV4-1 . TGCGCCAGCAGCCAAGATACACCGGGCCTCCGGCGGGGTAATGAAAAACTGTTTTTT CASSQDTPGLRRGNEKLFF
TRBD2 TRBJ2-3 TRBV15 . TGTGCCACCAGCAGACCCTTCGTGGCGGGAGGTACAGATACGCAGTATTTT CATSRPFVAGGTDTQYF
. TRBJ2-1 TRBV5-4 . TGTGCCAGCAGCTTGGCGTCAGCCAGAGAGCAGTTCTTC CASSLASAREQFF
TRBD2 TRBJ2-1 TRBV7-9 . TGTGCCAGCAGCTTAACCCTAGCGGGAGGGCCTGAGGTTTTTGACAATGAGCAGTTCTTC CASSLTLAGGPEVFDNEQFF
. TRBJ1-2 TRBV25-1 few TGTGCCAGCAGTAAACATGGGAATGGCTACACCTTC CASSKHGNGYTF
TRBD2 TRBJ2-2 TRBV27 many TGTGCCAGCAGTCGCCTAGCGGGAGGACCCGGGGAGCTGTTTTTT CASSRLAGGPGELFF
TRBD2 TRBJ2-1 TRBV12-3/TRBV12-4 many TGTGCCAGCAGCCGATCCATTGGCGGCGGGAGAGCTGAGCAGTTCTTC CASSRSIGGGRAEQFF
. TRBJ2-3 TRBV7-2 . TGTGCCAGCAGCCTCACGGGTGGGGGTTGGGGAGATACGCAGTATTTT CASSLTGGGWGDTQYF
TRBD1 TRBJ2-7 TRBV2 few TGTGCCAGCAGTGGGGGACAGGGGCTAGGGGAGCAGTACTTC CASSGGQGLGEQYF
. TRBJ2-2 TRBV7-9 many TGTGCCAGCAGCTGGGGGGAGCTGTTTTTT CASSWGELFF
. TRBJ2-3 TRBV5-4 few TGTGCCAGCAGTCAGATTGGTAGCACAGATACGCAGTATTTT CASSQIGSTDTQYF
. TRBJ2-7 TRBV11-2 many TGTGCCAGCAGCTCGGCGCACGGCTACGAGCAGTACTTC CASSSAHGYEQYF
. TRBJ2-4 TRBV3-1 many TGTGCCAGCAGCCCTCTGGACATTCAGTACTTC CASSPLDIQYF
. TRBJ1-1 TRBV19 . TGTGCCAGTAGTATACCATGGGGAAACACTGAAGCTTTCTTT CASSIPWGNTEAFF
. TRBJ2-5 TRBV6-2/TRBV6-3 few TGTGCCAGCAGTTACTCCCCAGGGTCGGTGCCAGAGACCCAGTACTTC CASSYSPGSVPETQYF
. TRBJ1-3 TRBV7-3 few TGTGCCAGCAGCCCAATACAACTGACCGACGGCTCTGGAAACACCATATATTTT CASSPIQLTDGSGNTIYF
. TRBJ2-7 TRBV15 . TGTGCCACCAGCAGAGAGGCCGCCTACGAGCAGTACTTC CATSREAAYEQYF
. TRBJ2-7 TRBV5-4 few TGTGCCAGCAGCACGGATCTAGGCCTAACGTGGACCGAGCAGTACTTC CASSTDLGLTWTEQYF
TRBD2 TRBJ2-7 TRBV20-1 many TGCAGTGCTAGATTAGGGCTAGCGGCCATTTACGAGCAGTACTTC CSARLGLAAIYEQYF
. TRBJ2-5 TRBV5-1 . TGCGCCAGCAGCTTCGAGGAGCAAGAGACCCAGTACTTC CASSFEEQETQYF
. TRBJ2-1 TRBV18 many TGTGCCAGCTCACCGTTAGCGACTAGGTACAATGAGCAGTTCTTC CASSPLATRYNEQFF
TRBD1 TRBJ1-6 TRBV7-2 many TGTGCCAGCAGCCATCGGGACAGGGGAAATTCACCCCTCCACTTT CASSHRDRGNSPLHF
TRBD1 TRBJ2-1 TRBV11-2 many TGTGCCAGCAGCTCCTTCCCTCTCCGGGACAGGGGGTACAATGAGCAGTTCTTC CASSSFPLRDRGYNEQFF
. TRBJ1-2 TRBV24-1 . TGTGCCACCAGTGAGAGAAGGAGCGAGTACTACACCTTC CATSERRSEYYTF
TRBD1 TRBJ1-2 TRBV11-2 many TGTGCCAGCAGCTGGGACAGGGGGCAAGGCTACACCTTC CASSWDRGQGYTF
. TRBJ2-1 TRBV11-2 many TGTGCCAGCAGCCACCCCCGACTAACTCGTTTGAATGAGCAGTTCTTC CASSHPRLTRLNEQFF
TRBD2 TRBJ2-7 TRBV20-1 . TGCAGTGCTGAGGGTACTAGCGGCTACGAGCAGTACTTC CSAEGTSGYEQYF